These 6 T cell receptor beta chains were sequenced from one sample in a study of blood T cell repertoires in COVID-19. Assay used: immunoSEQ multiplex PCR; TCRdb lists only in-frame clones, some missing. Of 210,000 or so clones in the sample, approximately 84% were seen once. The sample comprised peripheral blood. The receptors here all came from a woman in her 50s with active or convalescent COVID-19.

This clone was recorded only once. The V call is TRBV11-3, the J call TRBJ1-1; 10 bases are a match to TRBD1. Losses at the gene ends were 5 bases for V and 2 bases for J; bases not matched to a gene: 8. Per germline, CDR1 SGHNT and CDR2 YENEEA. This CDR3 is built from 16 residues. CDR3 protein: CASSPGTGEINTEAFF. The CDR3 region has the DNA TGTGCCAGCAGCCCCGGGACAGGGGAAATTAACACTGAAGCTTTCTTT.

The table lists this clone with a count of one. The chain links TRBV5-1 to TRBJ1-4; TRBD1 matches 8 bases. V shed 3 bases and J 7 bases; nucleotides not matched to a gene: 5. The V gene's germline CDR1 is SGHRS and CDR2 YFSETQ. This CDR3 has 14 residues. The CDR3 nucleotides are TGCGCCAGCAGCTCCCAGGGGGCGCGTGAAAAACTGTTTTTT. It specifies CASSSQGAREKLFF.

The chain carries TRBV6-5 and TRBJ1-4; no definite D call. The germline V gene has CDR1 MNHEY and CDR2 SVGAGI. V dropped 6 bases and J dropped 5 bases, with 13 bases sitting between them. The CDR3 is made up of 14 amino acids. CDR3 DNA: TGTGCCAGCAGAGCGACGGAGTTAAATGAAAAACTGTTTTTT. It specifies CASRATELNEKLFF.

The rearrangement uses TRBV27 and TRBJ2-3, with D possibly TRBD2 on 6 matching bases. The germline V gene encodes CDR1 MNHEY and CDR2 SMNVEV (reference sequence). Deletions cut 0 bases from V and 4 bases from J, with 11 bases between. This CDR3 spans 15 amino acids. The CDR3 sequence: CASSLSSGWADTQYF. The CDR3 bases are TGTGCCAGCAGTTTATCGAGCGGGTGGGCAGATACGCAGTATTTT.

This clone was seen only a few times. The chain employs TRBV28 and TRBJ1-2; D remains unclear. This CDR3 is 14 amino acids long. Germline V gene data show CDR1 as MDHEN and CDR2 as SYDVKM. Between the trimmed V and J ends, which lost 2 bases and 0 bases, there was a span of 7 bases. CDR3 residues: CASSLTGSNYGYTF. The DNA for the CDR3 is TGTGCCAGCAGTTTAACGGGTTCTAACTATGGCTACACCTTC.

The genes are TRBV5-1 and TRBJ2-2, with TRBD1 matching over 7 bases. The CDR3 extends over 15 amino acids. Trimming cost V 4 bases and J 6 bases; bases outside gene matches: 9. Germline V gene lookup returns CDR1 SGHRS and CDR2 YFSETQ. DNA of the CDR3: TGCGCCAGCAGCCCGGCGACAGGGACCCCCGGGGAGCTGTTTTTT. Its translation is CASSPATGTPGELFF.